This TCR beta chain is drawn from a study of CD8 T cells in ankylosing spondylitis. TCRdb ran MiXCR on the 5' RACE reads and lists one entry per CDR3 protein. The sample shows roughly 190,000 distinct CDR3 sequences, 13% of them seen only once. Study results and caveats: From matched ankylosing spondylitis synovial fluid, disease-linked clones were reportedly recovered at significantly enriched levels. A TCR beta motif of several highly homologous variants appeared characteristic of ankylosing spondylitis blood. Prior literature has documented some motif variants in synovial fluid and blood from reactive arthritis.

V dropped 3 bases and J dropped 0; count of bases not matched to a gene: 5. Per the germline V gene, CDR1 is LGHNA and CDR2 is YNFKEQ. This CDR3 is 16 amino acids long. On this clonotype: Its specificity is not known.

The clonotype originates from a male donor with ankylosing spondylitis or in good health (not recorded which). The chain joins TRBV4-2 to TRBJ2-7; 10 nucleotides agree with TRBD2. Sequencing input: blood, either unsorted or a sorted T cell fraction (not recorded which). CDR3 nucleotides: TGTGCCAGCAGCCAGGCTAGCGGGGGTTTCTCCTACGAGCAGTACTTC. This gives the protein CASSQASGGFSYEQYF.